This TCR beta chain was identified during a study of identical twins. Findings and limits, study-wide: It was out-of-frame TCR alpha sharing in monozygotic twins that models underestimated.

A universal primer site came from template switching; cDNA carried unique molecular identifiers. TCRdb reprocessed the 5' RACE reads with MiXCR, giving one entry per CDR3 protein. The table includes a few hundred thousand distinct CDR3 sequences, around 9.6% detected once. V was trimmed by 5 bases and J by 6 bases, leaving 17 bases between them. Germline V gene sequence: CDR1 SQVTM, CDR2 ANQGSEA. This CDR3 is built from 13 residues. This clonotype was seen many times. Its target is not known. In addition, the sample was reused for a study of yellow fever vaccine responses in identical twins.

This sequence originates from a woman between 18 and 29 years old in good health. The source material was PBMCs. This sequence joins TRBV29-1 and TRBJ2-7, with D perhaps matching TRBD1 or TRBD2 (5 bases each). CDR3 DNA sequence: TGCAGCGTTTTAAGGCGCCGGGACGGCGAGCAGTACTTC. Its protein is CSVLRRRDGEQYF.